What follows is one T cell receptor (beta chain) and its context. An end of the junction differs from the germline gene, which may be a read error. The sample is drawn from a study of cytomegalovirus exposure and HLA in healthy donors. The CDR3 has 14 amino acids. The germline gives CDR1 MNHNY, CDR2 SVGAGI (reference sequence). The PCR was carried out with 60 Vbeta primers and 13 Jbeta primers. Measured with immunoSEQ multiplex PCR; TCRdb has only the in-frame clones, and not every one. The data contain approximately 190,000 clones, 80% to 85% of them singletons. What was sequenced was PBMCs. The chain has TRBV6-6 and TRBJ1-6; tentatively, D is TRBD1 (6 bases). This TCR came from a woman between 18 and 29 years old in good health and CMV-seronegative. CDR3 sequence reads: CATSKTGRNSPLHF. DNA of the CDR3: TGTGCCACCAGTAAGACAGGTCGTAATTCACCCCTCCACTTT.